Listed below are T cell receptor beta chains from one sample, sequenced in a study of blood T cell repertoires in COVID-19. Sequenced by immunoSEQ multiplex PCR; TCRdb stores in-frame clones only, minus some. Of 350,000 or so clones listed, more than 75% are singletons. The specimen sequenced was peripheral blood. The receptors shown here come from a woman aged 25 to 45 with COVID-19, enrolled during active disease. CDR3s include the opening cysteine and the closing phenylalanine or tryptophan. D genes are given only for firm matches. Clone size appears in some rows only: once, few, many, or a class for an expanded clone.

>-|TRBD1|TRBJ2-1|TRBV29-1
TGCAGCGTTGAGCCGGGACAGGGGGACAATGAGCAGTTCTTC
CSVEPGQGDNEQFF
>-|-|TRBJ2-3|TRBV5-1
TGCGCCAGCAGCGCCTCAGCGAGTGGAACAGATACGCAGTATTTT
CASSASASGTDTQYF
>-|TRBD1|TRBJ2-1|TRBV5-4
TGTGCCAGCAGCTTTAAGGGGGCTAGGGATGAGCAGTTCTTC
CASSFKGARDEQFF
>-|TRBD1|TRBJ1-2|TRBV4-1
TGCGCCAGCAGCCAAGATACGGTTGGAGGGGGCATAAATGGCTACACCTTC
CASSQDTVGGGINGYTF
>-|-|TRBJ1-5|TRBV18
TGTGCCAGCTCAAGGGGTGGAGGCAATCAGCCCCAGCATTTT
CASSRGGGNQPQHF
>once|-|TRBJ1-5|TRBV24-1
TGTGCCACCAGTGAAGACACAGGGAATCAGCCCCAGCATTTT
CATSEDTGNQPQHF
>-|TRBD2|TRBJ2-2|TRBV6-6
TGTGCCAGCAGTTACCCCCCCGGGAGGGGCGGGGAGCTGTTTTTT
CASSYPPGRGGELFF
>-|TRBD1|TRBJ2-5|TRBV19
TGTGCCAGTAGTCCCCGGACAGGGGAGACCCAGTACTTC
CASSPRTGETQYF
>-|-|TRBJ2-7|TRBV3-1/TRBV3-2
TGTGCCAGCAGCCCCGGGTGGGGGCCCTCCTACGAGCAGTACTTC
CASSPGWGPSYEQYF
>-|-|TRBJ2-2|TRBV5-6
TGTGCCAGCAGCTTGGTTAGGGGAATCGGGGAGCTGTTTTTT
CASSLVRGIGELFF
>-|TRBD2|TRBJ2-1|TRBV25-1
TGTGCCAGCAGTGACCTAGCGGGAGGTTTGGATGAGCAGTTCTTC
CASSDLAGGLDEQFF
>-|-|TRBJ2-7|TRBV16
TGTGCCAGCAGCCAATCGAGAGGAGACTCCTACGAGCAGTACTTC
CASSQSRGDSYEQYF
>-|TRBD2|TRBJ2-1|TRBV29-1
TGCAGCGCAAGGACTAGCGGGAGAGACTCCTACAATGAGCAGTTCTTC
CSARTSGRDSYNEQFF
>-|-|TRBJ2-3|TRBV30
TGTGCCTGCGGGAGTCCGGCAGATACGCAGTATTTT
CACGSPADTQYF
>-|-|TRBJ1-5|TRBV7-2
TGTGCCAGCAGCCAGGGGTGGGTTGGGGATCAGCCCCAGCATTTT
CASSQGWVGDQPQHF
>few|-|TRBJ2-7|TRBV5-1
TGCGCCAGCAGCTATACAGGGATCCCCTACGAGCAGTACTTC
CASSYTGIPYEQYF
>-|-|TRBJ1-3|TRBV30
TGTGCCTGGACCTCAGGGCCTGGAAACACCATATATTTT
CAWTSGPGNTIYF